One TCR beta chain is described in this entry. Its antigen is not identified. These data are taken from a study of graft-versus-host responses after intestinal transplantation. Study overall: Grafts were multivisceral, liver-intestinal, or isolated intestinal. Anti-thymocyte globulin was used for induction in all recipients, who then took tacrolimus and steroids for 3 to 4 years.

TCRdb's copy holds only in-frame clones and misses some; the assay was immunoSEQ multiplex PCR. The sample contains 35,000 to 45,000 clones, around nine tenths of which appear only once. Study observations and caveats: Researchers found GvH clones in recipient marrow, and some showed up first in ileum or blood. Early post-transplant HvG declines tracked with peak circulating GvH clone levels.

CDR3 length: 15 residues. CDR1 is MNHEY and CDR2 is SMNVEV in the germline V gene (reference sequence). The V segment lost 5 bases and the J segment 4 bases; nucleotides outside the gene matches: 8. This chain uses TRBV27 with TRBJ1-2; 9 nucleotides line up with TRBD1. The input for sequencing was PBMCs, taken 260 to 270 days after transplant. This clonotype originated in a human patient who received an intestinal transplant, so some T cells may come from the graft donor. CDR3 nucleotides: TGTGCCAGCAGTCCCGGGACAGGGAGTTTCTATGGCTACACCTTC. Protein: CASSPGTGSFYGYTF.